This is a list of T cell receptor beta chains from one sample in a study of identical twins. TCRdb redid the calling of the 5' RACE reads with MiXCR, one entry per CDR3 protein. The profile shows some 300,000 distinct CDR3 sequences, 9% to 15% of them singletons. These data were also reused for a study on yellow fever vaccine responses in identical twins.

The sample consisted of CD8+ T cells sorted from blood. The receptors were gathered from a woman under 30 in good health. Each CDR3 is given without its conserved first and last residue. The order of the fields is V gene, CDR3 protein.

>TRBV11-1
ASSLDFGNTEAF
>TRBV6-4
ASSDRDQGGYT
>TRBV28
ASSLKGAGAIYGYT
>TRBV2
ASSENTPPGEQY
>TRBV9
ASSPPHGGGIVTDTQY
>TRBV13
ASSPGVAGSDTQY
>TRBV5-1
ASSHGLAGPYEQY
>TRBV27
ASSLGGLAEAF
>TRBV27
ASWGAGELF
>TRBV19
ASSSRDFIYNEQF
>TRBV20-1
SARDVTRHPSYEQY
>TRBV4-1
ASSQAEGRAGELF
>TRBV28
ASSFYTEAAQETQY
>TRBV6-4
ASSTPRTDTQY
>TRBV4-1
ASSQVTAGYYGYT
>TRBV24-1
ATSDSRDEQF
>TRBV4-2
ASSQEVGPGTLLNEQF
>TRBV29-1
SVASGLEDKNIQY
>TRBV9
ASSPRLRYEQY
>TRBV4-1
ASSQDKGTAWSY
>TRBV7-8
ASSLRYRESSGNTIY
>TRBV28
ASSSTRREDDEQF
>TRBV2
ASSRRFQETQY
>TRBV7-6
ASSLSTGGLTDTQY
>TRBV15
ATSRAGQAQETQY
>TRBV15
ATRESTFSYEQY
>TRBV6-5
ASSYSGTGVDEQY